This T cell receptor (beta chain) emerged from a study of metastatic and nonmetastatic thyroid tumors. As originally analysed: For papillary thyroid cancer, a distant-metastasis classifier was constructed from CDR3 differences observed across clinicopathological groups. TCRdb reprocessed the PCR reads using MiXCR. The V and J calls and clone size come from TCRdb's table, not from the authors' own analysis. The data contain about 21,000 clones, 25% to 30% of them singletons. This clone was recorded a few times. This could be a read error, since a much larger clone is one nucleotide away. Nobody among the patients had been given any treatment before thyroid surgery. Trimming removed 3 bases from V and 8 bases from J, with 13 bases in between. CDR1 is MGHDK and CDR2 is SYGVNS in the germline V gene. The CDR3 loop spans 13 amino acids.

The sequenced sample consisted of tumor tissue. V and J are TRBV25-1 and TRBJ2-5; either TRBD1 or TRBD2 may supply D (5 bases each). The sequence was obtained from a male donor with papillary thyroid cancer or a benign thyroid nodule (not recorded which). Some clones in this sample may be carry-over from other donors' samples. CDR3 amino acids: CASSEGPRDTQYF. CDR3 nucleotide sequence: TGTGCCAGCAGTGAGGGACCTCGAGATACCCAGTACTTC.